This is a list of T cell receptor beta chains from one sample in a study of blood T cell repertoires in COVID-19. The table came from immunoSEQ multiplex PCR; TCRdb's copy has only in-frame clones and leaves some out. This table has some 100,000 clones, approximately 80% appearing once. Sample: peripheral blood. The receptor source for this set is a woman in her 70s with acute or convalescent COVID-19. Both conserved end residues are part of each CDR3. D genes are given only for firm matches. Size tells how often a clone was seen (once, few, many) or the class of an expanded clone, and some rows leave it out.

abundance | j_gene | d_gene | v_gene | CDR3nt | CDR3aa
once | TRBJ1-4 | - | TRBV7-2 | TGTGCCAGCAGCTTAAGGACGGGAAATGAAAAACTGTTTTTT | CASSLRTGNEKLFF
- | TRBJ2-2 | TRBD2 | TRBV5-6 | TGTGCCAGCAGCGTATCTAGCGGGGGTTACACCGGGGAGCTGTTTTTT | CASSVSSGGYTGELFF
few | TRBJ1-6 | - | TRBV4-3 | TGCGCCAGCAGCCAAGCCGGGTCAACACCCCTCCACTTT | CASSQAGSTPLHF
- | TRBJ2-1 | TRBD1 | TRBV27 | TGTGCCACCCACCGGGACAGAATAAACAATGAGCAGTTCTTC | CATHRDRINNEQFF
- | TRBJ1-1 | TRBD1 | TRBV6-6 | TGTGCCAGCAGTCGACGAACAGGGGGGAGAACTGAAGCTTTCTTT | CASSRRTGGRTEAFF
once | TRBJ2-7 | TRBD2 | TRBV10-1 | TGCGCCAGCAGTGGCGGGGGGGCTACTAGGTTCAACGAGCAGTACTTC | CASSGGGATRFNEQYF
- | TRBJ1-4 | - | TRBV7-2 | TGTGCCAGCAGCTTCAACAACCACGGGGAAAAACTGTTTTTT | CASSFNNHGEKLFF
- | TRBJ2-3 | - | TRBV12-3/TRBV12-4 | TGTGCCAGCTCGGCCGGACTTATCGATACGCAGTATTTT | CASSAGLIDTQYF
- | TRBJ1-4 | TRBD1 | TRBV30 | TGTGCCTGGAGGGACAGGGGGAATGAAAAACTGTTTTTT | CAWRDRGNEKLFF
- | TRBJ2-3 | - | TRBV12-3/TRBV12-4 | TGTGCCAGCGGGGCTTCGTCCGGTACGCAGTATTTT | CASGASSGTQYF
- | TRBJ1-5 | - | TRBV7-2 | TGTGCCAGCAGCTTACAGCACGCAGGTCAGCCCCAGCATTTT | CASSLQHAGQPQHF
- | TRBJ1-5 | - | TRBV19 | TGTGCCAGTAGTATAGGAAGCATCCTCAATCAGCCCCAGCATTTT | CASSIGSILNQPQHF
- | TRBJ1-1 | TRBD1 | TRBV18 | TGTGCCAGCTCACCGGGGACAGCCAGAGAGGGCACTGAAGCTTTCTTT | CASSPGTAREGTEAFF
- | TRBJ1-1 | - | TRBV5-6 | TGTGCCAGCAGCTTTGAGGGGGTGACTGAAGCTTTCTTT | CASSFEGVTEAFF